This T cell receptor beta chain was sequenced during a study of T-cell reconstitution after alpha-beta-depleted transplantation in children. Preparing the TCRbeta library involved the use of unique molecular identifiers. TCRdb passed the PCR reads through MiXCR, listing each CDR3 protein once. The sample includes 350,000 to 400,000 distinct CDR3 sequences, about a fifth seen only once; the top ten take less than 4.5%. The CDR3 extends over 12 amino acids. From germline, CDR1 is DFQATT and CDR2 SNEGSKA (reference sequence). V was pared by 7 bases and J by 6 bases, with 6 bases of the junction left unmatched.

Sequenced here: PBMCs from the stem cell graft donor, sampled from the stem cell graft. The TCR was taken from a human donor who donated a stem cell graft to a child with acute myeloid leukemia. This sequence joins TRBV20-1 and TRBJ2-1; 7 bases agree with TRBD2. The CDR3 nucleotides read TGCAGTGTCCCACTAGCGAGCAATGAGCAGTTCTTC. Amino acids: CSVPLASNEQFF.